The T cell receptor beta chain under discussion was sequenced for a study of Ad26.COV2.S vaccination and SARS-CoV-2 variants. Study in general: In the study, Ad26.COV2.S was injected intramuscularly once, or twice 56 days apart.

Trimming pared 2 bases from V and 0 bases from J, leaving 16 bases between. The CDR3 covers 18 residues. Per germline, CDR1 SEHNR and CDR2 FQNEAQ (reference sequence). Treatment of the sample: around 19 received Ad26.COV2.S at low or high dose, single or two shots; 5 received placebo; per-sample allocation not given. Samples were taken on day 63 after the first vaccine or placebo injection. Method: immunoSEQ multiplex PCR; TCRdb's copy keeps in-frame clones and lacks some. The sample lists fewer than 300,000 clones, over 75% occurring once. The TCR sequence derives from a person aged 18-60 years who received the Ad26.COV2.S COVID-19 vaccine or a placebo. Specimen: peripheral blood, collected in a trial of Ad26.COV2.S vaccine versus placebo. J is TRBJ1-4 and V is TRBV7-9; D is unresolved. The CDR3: CASSLFSINSATNEKLFF. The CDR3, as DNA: TGTGCCAGCAGCTTATTTTCGATTAACAGCGCAACTAATGAAAAACTGTTTTTT.